This T cell receptor (beta chain) was identified in a study of T-cell reconstitution after alpha-beta-depleted transplantation in children. Findings and caveats of the study: Hyperexpanded clones declined; after one year, newly produced T cells mostly supplied diversity. For some patients, TCRbeta diversity was high at day 60 because of recipient T cells and thymic progenitors that survived. After transplant, at about two months, alpha-beta T cells were reportedly derived from several hundred expanded graft clones.

Unique molecular identifiers were incorporated during preparation of the TCRbeta library. In TCRdb, the PCR reads were re-called with MiXCR into one record per CDR3 protein. The data show about a million distinct CDR3 sequences, less than 30% seen once. This clonotype was counted once. What it binds is not known. V was clipped by 0 bases and J by 0 bases, with 16 bases between them. This CDR3 has 17 amino acids. Germline V gene data show CDR1 as SGHRS and CDR2 as YFSETQ. V usage is TRBV5-1 and J usage is TRBJ2-7, with no clear D. Sample: PBMCs, mostly from graft donor cells, taken 360 days after TCRalphabeta/CD19-depleted stem cell transplant. This receptor was obtained from a boy younger than two who had a stem cell transplant for SCID, so the T cells may come from the graft donor. CDR3 protein: CASSLDGTIGSSYEQYF. CDR3 DNA sequence: TGCGCCAGCAGCTTGGACGGTACAATCGGAAGCTCCTACGAGCAGTACTTC.